This TCR beta chain was retrieved from a study of blood T cell repertoires in COVID-19. Original analysis: It was from reference gene primer amplification that nucleated cell counts were estimated. Sequencing used immunoSEQ multiplex PCR; TCRdb keeps in-frame clones, though not all of them. V and J calls and clone size are copied from that table; D and trimming were computed from the DNA. The table lists about 75,000 clones, around 79% of them singletons. The V and J ends lost 1 base and 8 bases respectively, with 11 bases between them. CDR3 size: 13 residues. Per germline, CDR1 SGHAT and CDR2 FQNNGV.

The TCR originated in a woman aged 80 or over with active or convalescent COVID-19. The chain joins TRBV11-2 to TRBJ1-2; D is ambiguous. Sequencing input: peripheral blood. The CDR3 bases are TGTGCCAGCAGCTTAGGGTCACTGAGAGGCTACACCTTC. Translating gives CASSLGSLRGYTF. Combining the CDR3 with reference TRBV11-2 and TRBJ1-2 gives the whole variable domain EAGVAQSPRYKIIEKRQSVAFWCNPISGHATLYWYQQILGQGPKLLIQFQNNGVVDDSQLPKDRFSAERLKGVDSTLKIQPAKLEDSAVYLCASSLGSLRGYTFGSGTRLTVV.